One T cell receptor beta chain is described in this entry. Its antigen remains unidentified. This entry comes from a study of cytomegalovirus exposure and HLA in healthy donors. With 60 Vbeta and 13 Jbeta primers, the PCR was carried out. The data were produced by immunoSEQ multiplex PCR, yet TCRdb's version contains in-frame clones alone and is incomplete. The table records about 250,000 clones, roughly 70% of them present only once. Notes on the study in general: There were 150 to 200 TCR beta chains listed as cytomegalovirus-associated.

CDR3 length equals 14 residues. Between the trimmed V and J ends, which lost 3 bases and 1 base, there was a span of 6 bases. CDR1 and CDR2 (germline): LGHNT, FRNRAP. This chain links TRBV12-5 with TRBJ2-2; D call uncertain. Material: PBMCs. This TCR came from a female donor in good health and CMV-seronegative. The CDR3 bases are TGTGCTAGTGGTTTAGTACAGAACACCGGGGAGCTGTTTTTT. Protein sequence: CASGLVQNTGELFF. Full variable domain (rest looked up from reference TRBV12-5 and TRBJ2-2): DARVTQTPRHKVTEMGQEVTMRCQPILGHNTVFWYRQTMMQGLELLAYFRNRAPLDDSGMPKDRFSAEMPDATLATLKIQPSEPRDSAVYFCASGLVQNTGELFFGEGSRLTVL.